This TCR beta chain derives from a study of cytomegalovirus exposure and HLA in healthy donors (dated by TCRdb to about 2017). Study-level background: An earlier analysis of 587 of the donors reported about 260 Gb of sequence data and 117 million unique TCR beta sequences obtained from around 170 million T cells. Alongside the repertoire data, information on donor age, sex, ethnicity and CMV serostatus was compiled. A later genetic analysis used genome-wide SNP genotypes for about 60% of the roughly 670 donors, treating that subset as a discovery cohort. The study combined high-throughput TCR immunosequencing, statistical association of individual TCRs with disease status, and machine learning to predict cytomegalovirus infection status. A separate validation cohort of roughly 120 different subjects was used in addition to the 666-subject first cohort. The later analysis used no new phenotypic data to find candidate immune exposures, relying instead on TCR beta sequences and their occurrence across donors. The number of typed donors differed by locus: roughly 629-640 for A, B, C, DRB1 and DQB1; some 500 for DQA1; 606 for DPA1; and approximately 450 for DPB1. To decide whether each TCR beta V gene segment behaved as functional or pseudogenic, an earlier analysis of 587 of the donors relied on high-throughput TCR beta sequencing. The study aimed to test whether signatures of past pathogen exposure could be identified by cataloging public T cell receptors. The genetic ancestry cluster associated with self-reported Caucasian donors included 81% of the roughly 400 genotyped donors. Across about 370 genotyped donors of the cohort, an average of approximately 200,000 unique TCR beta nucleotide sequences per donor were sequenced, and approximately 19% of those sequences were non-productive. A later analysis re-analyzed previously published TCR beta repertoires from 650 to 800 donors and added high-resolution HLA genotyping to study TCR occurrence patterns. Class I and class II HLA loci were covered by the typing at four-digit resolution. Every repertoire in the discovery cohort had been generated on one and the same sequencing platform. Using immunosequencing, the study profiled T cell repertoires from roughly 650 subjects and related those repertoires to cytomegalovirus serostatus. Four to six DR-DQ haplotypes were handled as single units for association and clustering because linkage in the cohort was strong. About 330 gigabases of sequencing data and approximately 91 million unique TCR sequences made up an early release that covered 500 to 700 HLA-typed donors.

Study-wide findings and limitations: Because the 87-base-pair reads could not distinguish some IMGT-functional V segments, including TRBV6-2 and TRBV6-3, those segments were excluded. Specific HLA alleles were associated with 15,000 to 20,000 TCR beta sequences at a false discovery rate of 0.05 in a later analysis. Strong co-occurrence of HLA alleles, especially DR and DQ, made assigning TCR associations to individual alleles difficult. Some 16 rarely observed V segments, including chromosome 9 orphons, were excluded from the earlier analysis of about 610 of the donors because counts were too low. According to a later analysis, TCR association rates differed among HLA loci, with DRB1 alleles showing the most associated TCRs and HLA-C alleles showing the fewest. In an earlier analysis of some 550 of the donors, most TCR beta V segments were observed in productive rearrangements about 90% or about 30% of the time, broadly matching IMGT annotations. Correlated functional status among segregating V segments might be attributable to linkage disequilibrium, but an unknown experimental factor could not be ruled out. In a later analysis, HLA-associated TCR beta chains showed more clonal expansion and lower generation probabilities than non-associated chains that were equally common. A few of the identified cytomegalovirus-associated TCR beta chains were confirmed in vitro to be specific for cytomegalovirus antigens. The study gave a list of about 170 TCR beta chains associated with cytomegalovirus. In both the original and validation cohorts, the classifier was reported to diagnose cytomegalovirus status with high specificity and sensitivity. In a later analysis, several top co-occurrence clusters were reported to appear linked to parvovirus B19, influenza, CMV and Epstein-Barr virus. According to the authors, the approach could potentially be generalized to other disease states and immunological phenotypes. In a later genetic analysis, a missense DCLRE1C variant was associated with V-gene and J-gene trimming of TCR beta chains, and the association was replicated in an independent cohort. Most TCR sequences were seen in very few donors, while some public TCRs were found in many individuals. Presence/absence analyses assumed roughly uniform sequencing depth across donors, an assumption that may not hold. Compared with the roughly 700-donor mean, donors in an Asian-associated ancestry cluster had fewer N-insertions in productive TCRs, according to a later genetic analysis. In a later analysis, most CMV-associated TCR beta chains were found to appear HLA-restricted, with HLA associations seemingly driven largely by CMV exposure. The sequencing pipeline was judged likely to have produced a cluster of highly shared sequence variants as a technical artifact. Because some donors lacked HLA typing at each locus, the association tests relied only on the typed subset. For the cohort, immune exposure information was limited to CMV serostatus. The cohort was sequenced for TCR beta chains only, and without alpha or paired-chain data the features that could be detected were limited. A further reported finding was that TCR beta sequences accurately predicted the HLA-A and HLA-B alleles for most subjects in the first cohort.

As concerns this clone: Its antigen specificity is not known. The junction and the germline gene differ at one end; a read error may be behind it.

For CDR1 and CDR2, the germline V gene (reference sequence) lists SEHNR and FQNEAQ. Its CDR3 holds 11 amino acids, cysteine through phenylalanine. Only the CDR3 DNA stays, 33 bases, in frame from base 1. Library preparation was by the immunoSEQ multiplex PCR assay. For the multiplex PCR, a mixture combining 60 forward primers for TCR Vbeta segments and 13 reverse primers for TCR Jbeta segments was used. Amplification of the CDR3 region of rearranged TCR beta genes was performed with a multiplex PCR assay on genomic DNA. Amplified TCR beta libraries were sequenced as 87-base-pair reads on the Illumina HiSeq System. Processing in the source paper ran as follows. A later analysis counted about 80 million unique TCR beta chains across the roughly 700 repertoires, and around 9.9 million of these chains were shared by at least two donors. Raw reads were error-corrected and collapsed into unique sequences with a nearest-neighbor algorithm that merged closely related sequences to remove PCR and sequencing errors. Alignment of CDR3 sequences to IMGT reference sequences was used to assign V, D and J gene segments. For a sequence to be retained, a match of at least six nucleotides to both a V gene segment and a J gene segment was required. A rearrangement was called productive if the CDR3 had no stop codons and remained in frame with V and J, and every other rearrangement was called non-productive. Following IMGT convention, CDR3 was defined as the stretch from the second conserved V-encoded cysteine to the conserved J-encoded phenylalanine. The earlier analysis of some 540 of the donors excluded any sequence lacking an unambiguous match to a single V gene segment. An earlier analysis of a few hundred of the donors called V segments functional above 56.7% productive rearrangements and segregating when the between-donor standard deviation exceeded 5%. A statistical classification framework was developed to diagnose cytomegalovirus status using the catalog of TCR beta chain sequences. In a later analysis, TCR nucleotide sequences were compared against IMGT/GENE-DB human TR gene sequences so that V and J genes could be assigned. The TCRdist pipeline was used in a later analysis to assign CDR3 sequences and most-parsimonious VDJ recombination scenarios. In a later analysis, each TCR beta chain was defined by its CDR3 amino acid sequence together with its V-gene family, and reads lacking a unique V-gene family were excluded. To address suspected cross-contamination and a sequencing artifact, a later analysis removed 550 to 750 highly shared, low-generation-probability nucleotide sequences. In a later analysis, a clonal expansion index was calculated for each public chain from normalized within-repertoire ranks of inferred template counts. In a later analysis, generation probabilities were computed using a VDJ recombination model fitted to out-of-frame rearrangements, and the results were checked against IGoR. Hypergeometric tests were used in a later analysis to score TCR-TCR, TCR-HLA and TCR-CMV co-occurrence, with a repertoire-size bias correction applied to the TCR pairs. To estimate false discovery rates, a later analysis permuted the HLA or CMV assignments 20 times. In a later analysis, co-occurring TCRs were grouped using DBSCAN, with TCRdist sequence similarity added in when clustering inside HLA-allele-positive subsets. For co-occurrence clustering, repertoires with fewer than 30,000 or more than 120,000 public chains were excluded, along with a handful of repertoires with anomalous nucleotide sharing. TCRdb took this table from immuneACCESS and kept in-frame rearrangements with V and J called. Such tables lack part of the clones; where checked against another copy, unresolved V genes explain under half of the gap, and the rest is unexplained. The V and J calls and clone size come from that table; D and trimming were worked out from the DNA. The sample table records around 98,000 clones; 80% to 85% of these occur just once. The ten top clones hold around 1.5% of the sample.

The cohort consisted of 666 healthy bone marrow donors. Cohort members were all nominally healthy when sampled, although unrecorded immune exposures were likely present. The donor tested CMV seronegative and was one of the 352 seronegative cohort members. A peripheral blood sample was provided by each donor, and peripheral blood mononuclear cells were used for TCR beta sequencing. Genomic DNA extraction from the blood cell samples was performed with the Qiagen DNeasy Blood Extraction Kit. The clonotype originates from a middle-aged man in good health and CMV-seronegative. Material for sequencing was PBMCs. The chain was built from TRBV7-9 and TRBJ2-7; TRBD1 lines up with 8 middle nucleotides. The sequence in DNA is TGTGCCAGCAGCGCTGGACAGGGAATAAACTTC. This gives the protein CASSAGQGINF.